This TCR beta chain was captured in a study of blood T cell repertoires in COVID-19. On the study more broadly: Whether acute or convalescent, the COVID-19 samples came from the United States, Italy and Spain.

The CDR3 has 13 amino acids. CDR1 GTSNPN and CDR2 SVGIG come from the germline V gene (reference sequence). Trimming removed 0 bases from V and 7 bases from J; junction bases left unmatched: 3. TCRdb's table, derived via immunoSEQ multiplex PCR, lists solely in-frame clones and lacks some. The data contain 44,000 or so clones, roughly 71% of them singletons. What was sequenced was peripheral blood. The gene calls are TRBV30 and TRBJ1-5; 7 nucleotides match TRBD1. The TCR comes from a man older than 75 with acute or convalescent COVID-19. CDR3 protein: CAWSVQGWQPQHF. CDR3 DNA sequence: TGTGCCTGGAGTGTACAGGGGTGGCAGCCCCAGCATTTT.